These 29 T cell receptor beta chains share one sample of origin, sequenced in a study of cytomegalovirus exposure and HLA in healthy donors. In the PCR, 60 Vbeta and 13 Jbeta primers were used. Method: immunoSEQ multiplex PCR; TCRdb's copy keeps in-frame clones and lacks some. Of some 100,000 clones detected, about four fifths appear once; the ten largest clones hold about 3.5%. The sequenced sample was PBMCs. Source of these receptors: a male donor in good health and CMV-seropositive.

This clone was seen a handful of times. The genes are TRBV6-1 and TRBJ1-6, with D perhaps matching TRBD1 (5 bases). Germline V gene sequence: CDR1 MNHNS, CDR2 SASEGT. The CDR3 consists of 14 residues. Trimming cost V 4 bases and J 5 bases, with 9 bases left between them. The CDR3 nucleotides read TGTGCCAGCAGTGGAGGCAGGGATAATTCACCCCTCCACTTT. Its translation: CASSGGRDNSPLHF.

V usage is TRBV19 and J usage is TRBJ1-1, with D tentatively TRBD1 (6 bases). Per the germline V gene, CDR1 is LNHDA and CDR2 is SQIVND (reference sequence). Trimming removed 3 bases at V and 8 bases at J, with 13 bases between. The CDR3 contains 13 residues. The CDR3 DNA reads TGTGCCAGTAGTATTGGGGGCGTCGGAGAAGCTTTCTTT. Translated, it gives CASSIGGVGEAFF.

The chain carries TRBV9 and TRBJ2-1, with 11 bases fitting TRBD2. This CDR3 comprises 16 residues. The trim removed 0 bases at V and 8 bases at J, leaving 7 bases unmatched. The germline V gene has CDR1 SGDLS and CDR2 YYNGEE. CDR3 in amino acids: CASSVGSSGGRDEQFF. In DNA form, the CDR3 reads TGTGCCAGCAGCGTAGGGTCTAGCGGGGGGAGGGATGAGCAGTTCTTC.

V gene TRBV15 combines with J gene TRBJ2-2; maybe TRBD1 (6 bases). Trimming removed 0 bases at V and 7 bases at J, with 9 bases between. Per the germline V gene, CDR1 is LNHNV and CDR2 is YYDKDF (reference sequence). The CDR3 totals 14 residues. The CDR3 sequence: CATSRDEGVGELFF. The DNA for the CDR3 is TGTGCCACCAGCAGAGATGAGGGGGTCGGGGAGCTGTTTTTT.

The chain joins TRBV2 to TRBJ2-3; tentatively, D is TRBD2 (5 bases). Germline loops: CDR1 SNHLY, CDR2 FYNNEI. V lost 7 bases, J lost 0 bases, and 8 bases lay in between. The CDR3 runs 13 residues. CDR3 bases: TGTGCCAGCAATCGGGGTAGCACAGATACGCAGTATTTT. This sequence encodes CASNRGSTDTQYF.

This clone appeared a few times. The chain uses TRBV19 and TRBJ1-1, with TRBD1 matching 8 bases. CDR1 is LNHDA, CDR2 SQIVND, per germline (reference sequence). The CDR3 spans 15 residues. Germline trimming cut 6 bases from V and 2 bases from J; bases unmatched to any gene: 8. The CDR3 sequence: CASRSAAGGNTEAFF. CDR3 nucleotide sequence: TGTGCCAGTAGGTCCGCAGCAGGGGGCAACACTGAAGCTTTCTTT.

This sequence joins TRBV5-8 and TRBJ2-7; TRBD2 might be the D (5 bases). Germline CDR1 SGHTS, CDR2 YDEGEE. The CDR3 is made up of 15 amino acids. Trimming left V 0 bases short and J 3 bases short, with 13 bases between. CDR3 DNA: TGTGCCAGCAGCTTGGAGGTTAGTCGGGGCTACGAGCAGTACTTC. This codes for CASSLEVSRGYEQYF.

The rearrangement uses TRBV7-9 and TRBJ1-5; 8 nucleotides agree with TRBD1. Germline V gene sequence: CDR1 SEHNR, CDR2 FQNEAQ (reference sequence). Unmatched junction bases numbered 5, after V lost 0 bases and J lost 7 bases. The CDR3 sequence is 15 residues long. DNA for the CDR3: TGTGCCAGCAGCTTAGCGTCCACAGGGGGACAGCCCCAGCATTTT. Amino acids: CASSLASTGGQPQHF.

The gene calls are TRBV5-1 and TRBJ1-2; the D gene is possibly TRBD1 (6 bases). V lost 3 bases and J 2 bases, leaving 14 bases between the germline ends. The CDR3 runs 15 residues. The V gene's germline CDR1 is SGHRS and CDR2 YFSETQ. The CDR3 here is CASSSLGQPNYGYTF. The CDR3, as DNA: TGCGCCAGCAGCTCCCTAGGACAGCCGAACTATGGCTACACCTTC.

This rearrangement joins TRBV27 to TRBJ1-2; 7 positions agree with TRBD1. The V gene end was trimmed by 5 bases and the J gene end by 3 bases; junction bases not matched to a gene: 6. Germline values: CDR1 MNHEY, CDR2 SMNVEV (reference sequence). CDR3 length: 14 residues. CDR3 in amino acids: CASSPLTGHYGYTF. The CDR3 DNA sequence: TGTGCCAGCAGTCCCTTGACAGGGCACTATGGCTACACCTTC.

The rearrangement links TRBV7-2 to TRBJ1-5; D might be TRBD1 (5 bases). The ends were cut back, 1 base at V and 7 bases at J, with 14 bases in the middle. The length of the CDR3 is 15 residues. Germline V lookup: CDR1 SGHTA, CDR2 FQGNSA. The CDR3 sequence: CASSLGTGQGQPQHF. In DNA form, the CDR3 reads TGTGCCAGCAGCTTAGGAACAGGCCAAGGACAGCCCCAGCATTTT.

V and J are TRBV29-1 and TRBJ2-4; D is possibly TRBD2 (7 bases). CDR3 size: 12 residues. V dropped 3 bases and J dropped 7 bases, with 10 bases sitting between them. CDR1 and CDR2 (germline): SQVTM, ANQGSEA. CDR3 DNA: TGCAGCGTTGACGGGGGGCTCAACATTCAGTACTTC. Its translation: CSVDGGLNIQYF.

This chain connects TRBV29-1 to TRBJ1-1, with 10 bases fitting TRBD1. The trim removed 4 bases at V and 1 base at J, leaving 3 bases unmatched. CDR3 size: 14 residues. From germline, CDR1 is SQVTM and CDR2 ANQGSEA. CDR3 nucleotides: TGCAGCGTTGCAAGGACAGGGGGGAACACTGAAGCTTTCTTT. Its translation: CSVARTGGNTEAFF.

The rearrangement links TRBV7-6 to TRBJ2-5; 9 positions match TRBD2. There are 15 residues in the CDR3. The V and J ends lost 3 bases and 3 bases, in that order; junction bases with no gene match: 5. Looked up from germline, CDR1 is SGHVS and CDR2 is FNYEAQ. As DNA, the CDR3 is TGTGCCAGCAGCTTCGGCGGGGGGGCCAAAGAGACCCAGTACTTC. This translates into CASSFGGGAKETQYF.

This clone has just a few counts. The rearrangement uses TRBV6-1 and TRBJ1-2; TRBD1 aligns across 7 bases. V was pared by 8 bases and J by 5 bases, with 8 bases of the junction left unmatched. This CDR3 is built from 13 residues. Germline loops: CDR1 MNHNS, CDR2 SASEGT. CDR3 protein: CASVRGRDYGYTF. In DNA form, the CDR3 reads TGTGCCAGCGTAAGGGGGCGCGATTATGGCTACACCTTC.

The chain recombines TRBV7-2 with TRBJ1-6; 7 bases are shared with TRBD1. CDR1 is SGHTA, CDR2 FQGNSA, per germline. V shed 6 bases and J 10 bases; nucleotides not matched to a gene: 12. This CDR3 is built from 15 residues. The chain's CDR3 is CASSSRTGDRSPLHF. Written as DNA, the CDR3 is TGTGCCAGCAGTTCCAGGACAGGTGATCGATCACCCCTCCACTTT.

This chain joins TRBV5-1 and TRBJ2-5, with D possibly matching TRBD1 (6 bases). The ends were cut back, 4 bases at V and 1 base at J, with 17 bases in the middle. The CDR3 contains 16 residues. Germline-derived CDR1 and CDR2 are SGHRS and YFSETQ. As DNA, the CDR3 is TGCGCCAGCAGCCGTGGGGACATCGTGTTCCAAGAGACCCAGTACTTC. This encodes CASSRGDIVFQETQYF.

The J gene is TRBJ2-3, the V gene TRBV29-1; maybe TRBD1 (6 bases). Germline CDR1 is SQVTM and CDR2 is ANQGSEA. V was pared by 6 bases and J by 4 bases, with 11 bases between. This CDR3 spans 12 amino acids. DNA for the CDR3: TGCAGCGTGGCCAGGGGTCCAGATACGCAGTATTTT. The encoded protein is CSVARGPDTQYF.

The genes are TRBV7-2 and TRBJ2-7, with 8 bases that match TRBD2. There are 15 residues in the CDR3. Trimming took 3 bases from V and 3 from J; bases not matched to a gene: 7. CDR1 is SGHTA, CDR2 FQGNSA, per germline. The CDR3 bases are TGTGCCAGCAGCTTCCCGGGACTAGGAGACTACGAGCAGTACTTC. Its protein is CASSFPGLGDYEQYF.

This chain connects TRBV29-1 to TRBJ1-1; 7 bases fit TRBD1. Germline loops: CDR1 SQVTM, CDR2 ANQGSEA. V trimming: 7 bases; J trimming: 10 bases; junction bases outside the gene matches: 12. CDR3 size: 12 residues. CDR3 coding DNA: TGCAGCGGTGAGGACAGGTACATAAGAGCTTTCTTT. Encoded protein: CSGEDRYIRAFF.

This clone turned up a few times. The DNA for the CDR3 is TGCGCCAGCAGCTTGGAAGGCGGCTATGGCTACACCTTC. This translates into CASSLEGGYGYTF. The chain uses TRBV5-1 and TRBJ1-2; D gene ambiguous. The CDR3 extends over 13 amino acids. The germline V gene encodes CDR1 SGHRS and CDR2 YFSETQ. V gave up 0 bases and J gave up 4 bases, with 7 bases separating them.

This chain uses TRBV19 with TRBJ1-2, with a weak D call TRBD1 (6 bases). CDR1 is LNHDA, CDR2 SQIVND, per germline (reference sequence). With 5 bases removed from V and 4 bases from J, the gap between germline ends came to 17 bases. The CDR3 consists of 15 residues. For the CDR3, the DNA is TGTGCCAGTAGTGACGACACAGGGAGAAGCTATGGCTACACCTTC. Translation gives CASSDDTGRSYGYTF.

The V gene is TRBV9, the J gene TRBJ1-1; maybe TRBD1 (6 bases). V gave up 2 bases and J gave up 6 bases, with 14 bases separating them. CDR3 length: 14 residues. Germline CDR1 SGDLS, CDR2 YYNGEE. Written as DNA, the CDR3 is TGTGCCAGCAGCGTTGGGGGCCGGACCTCTGAAGCTTTCTTT. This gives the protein CASSVGGRTSEAFF.

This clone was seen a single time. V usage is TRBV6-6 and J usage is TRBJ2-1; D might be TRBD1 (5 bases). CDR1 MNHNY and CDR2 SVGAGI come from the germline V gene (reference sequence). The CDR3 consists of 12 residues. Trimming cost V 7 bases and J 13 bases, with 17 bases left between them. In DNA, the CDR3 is TGTGCCAGCAACCGACAGCAAGAGACCCAGTTCTTC. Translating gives CASNRQQETQFF.

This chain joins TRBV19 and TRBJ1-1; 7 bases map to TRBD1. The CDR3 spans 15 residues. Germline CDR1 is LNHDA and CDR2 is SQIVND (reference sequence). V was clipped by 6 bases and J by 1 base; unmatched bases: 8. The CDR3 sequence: CASSAWDRKNTEAFF. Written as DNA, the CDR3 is TGTGCCAGTAGCGCCTGGGACAGAAAGAACACTGAAGCTTTCTTT.

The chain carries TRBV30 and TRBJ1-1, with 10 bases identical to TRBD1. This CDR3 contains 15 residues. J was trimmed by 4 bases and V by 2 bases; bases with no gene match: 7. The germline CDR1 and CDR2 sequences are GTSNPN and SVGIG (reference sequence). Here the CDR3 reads CAWSIGRTGGTEAFF. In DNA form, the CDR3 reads TGTGCCTGGAGTATAGGGCGGACAGGGGGCACTGAAGCTTTCTTT.

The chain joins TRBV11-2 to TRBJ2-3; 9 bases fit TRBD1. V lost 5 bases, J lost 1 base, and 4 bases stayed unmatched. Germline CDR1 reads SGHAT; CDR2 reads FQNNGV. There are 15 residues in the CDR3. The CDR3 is CASSPDRGGTDTQYF. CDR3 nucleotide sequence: TGTGCCAGCAGCCCAGACAGGGGGGGCACAGATACGCAGTATTTT.

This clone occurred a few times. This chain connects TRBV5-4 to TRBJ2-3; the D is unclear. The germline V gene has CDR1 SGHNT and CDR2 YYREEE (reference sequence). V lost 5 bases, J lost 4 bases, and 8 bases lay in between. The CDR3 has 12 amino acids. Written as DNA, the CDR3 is TGTGCCAGCAGTCCAGTGTCAGATACGCAGTATTTT. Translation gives CASSPVSDTQYF.

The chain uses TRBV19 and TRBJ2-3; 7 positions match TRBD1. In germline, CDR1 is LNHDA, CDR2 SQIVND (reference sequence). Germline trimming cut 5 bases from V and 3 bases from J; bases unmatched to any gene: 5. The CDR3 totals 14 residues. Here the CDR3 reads CASSPLQGTDTQYF. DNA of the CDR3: TGTGCCAGTAGTCCTCTACAGGGGACAGATACGCAGTATTTT. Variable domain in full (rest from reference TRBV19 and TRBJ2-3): DGGITQSPKYLFRKEGQNVTLSCEQNLNHDAMYWYRQDPGQGLRLIYYSQIVNDFQKGDIAEGYSVSREKKESFPLTVTSAQKNPTAFYLCASSPLQGTDTQYFGPGTRLTVL.